Below, 10 T cell receptor beta chains from the same sample are listed, as sequenced in a study of human T cells and chemical hapten exposure. TCRdb re-called the RACE reads with MiXCR, one entry per CDR3 protein. The sample shows 27,000 or so distinct CDR3 sequences, roughly 9.4% of them seen only once. Regarding time point: patch test 2, 6 weeks after DPC sensitization. Treatment here: therapeutic diphenylcyclopropenone sensitization with weekly scalp DPC. The source material was whole blood, sampled in connection with sensitization to the hapten diphenylcyclopropenone (DPC). The receptors here all came from a man aged 25 to 40 with alopecia areata. Some clones in this sample may be carry-over from other donors' samples.

This clonotype was seen only a few times. The chain joins TRBV20-1 to TRBJ1-2, with D uncertain. Germline values: CDR1 DFQATT, CDR2 SNEGSKA (reference sequence). The CDR3 sequence is 12 residues long. V shed 5 bases and J shed 4 bases, with 11 bases lying between them. The CDR3 loop reads CSAPDGPYGYTF. The CDR3 coding sequence is TGCAGTGCTCCCGACGGCCCCTATGGCTACACCTTC.

V and J are TRBV7-2 and TRBJ2-1, with TRBD2 matching over 12 bases. Germline V gene sequence: CDR1 SGHTA, CDR2 FQGNSA. The CDR3 runs 20 residues. Unmatched junction bases numbered 17, after V lost 5 bases and J lost 3 bases. For the CDR3, the DNA is TGTGCCAGCAGCGTCCCGACCGGGACTAGCGGGCGTCTTTACTACAATGAGCAGTTCTTC. It codes for CASSVPTGTSGRLYYNEQFF.

The chain carries TRBV19 and TRBJ1-2; D uncertain. Trimming shortened V by 4 bases and J by 2 bases, and 11 bases separated the two germline ends. The germline V gene encodes CDR1 LNHDA and CDR2 SQIVND (reference sequence). This CDR3 region has 14 residues. Here the CDR3 DNA reads TGTGCCAGTAGTAAGGAGGAGCCCAACTATGGCTACACCTTC. Amino acids: CASSKEEPNYGYTF. The variable domain in full, completed from reference TRBV19 and TRBJ1-2, reads DGGITQSPKYLFRKEGQNVTLSCEQNLNHDAMYWYRQDPGQGLRLIYYSQIVNDFQKGDIAEGYSVSREKKESFPLTVTSAQKNPTAFYLCASSKEEPNYGYTFGSGTRLTVV.

The rearrangement links TRBV12-3 or TRBV12-4 to TRBJ2-5; D may be TRBD2 (5 bases). CDR3 size: 14 residues. Trimming shortened V by 5 bases and J by 5 bases, and 15 bases separated the two germline ends. The CDR3 coding sequence is TGTGCCAGCAGTCACCAGGAGGTCCTGGAGACCCAGTACTTC. Translated: CASSHQEVLETQYF.

In the case of this clonotype: A much larger clonotype is one base distant, so this may be a read error. The final CDR3 position lacks the conserved phenylalanine or tryptophan, pointing to a likely read error. This chain uses TRBV7-2 with TRBJ2-3; D may be TRBD1 (6 bases). CDR3 length equals 17 residues. Germline loops: CDR1 SGHTA, CDR2 FQGNSA. V gave up 1 base and J gave up 2 bases, with 16 bases separating them. The chain's CDR3 is CASSLVGRRTDTDTQYL. In DNA form, the CDR3 reads TGTGCCAGCAGCTTAGTAGGCCGCCGGACAGACACAGATACGCAGTATTTA.

This chain connects TRBV6-5 to TRBJ2-7; 10 positions agree with TRBD2. V dropped 3 bases and J dropped 1; count of bases not matched to a gene: 3. The length of the CDR3 is 15 residues. Germline V lookup: CDR1 MNHEY, CDR2 SVGAGI. The CDR3: CASSYSLAGSYEQYF. Here the CDR3 DNA reads TGTGCCAGCAGTTATTCACTAGCGGGGTCCTACGAGCAGTACTTC.

The CDR3 DNA follows: TGTGCCAGCTCACCTCCGGGACAGGGGGTCGGGGAGACCCAGTACTTC. Amino acid sequence: CASSPPGQGVGETQYF. The rearrangement uses TRBV18 and TRBJ2-5; 11 bases map to TRBD1. This CDR3 region has 16 residues. In germline, CDR1 is KGHSH, CDR2 LQKENI. After removal of 3 bases from V and 5 bases from J, the junction contained 8 bases not matched to a gene.

Only a few counts were recorded for this clonotype. V is TRBV19 and J is TRBJ2-6; D call uncertain. The germline gives CDR1 LNHDA, CDR2 SQIVND (reference sequence). The V end lost 8 bases, the J end lost 0 bases, and 2 bases lay between the germline ends. This CDR3 contains 12 residues. CDR3 protein: CASSSGANVLTF. The CDR3 nucleotides are TGTGCCAGTTCCTCTGGGGCCAACGTCCTGACTTTC.

The V and J genes are TRBV20-1 and TRBJ2-3; unclear D gene. The germline V and J ends were trimmed by 3 bases and 2 bases, with 9 bases remaining between them. The CDR3 runs 13 residues. Germline CDR1 reads DFQATT; CDR2 reads SNEGSKA (reference sequence). For the CDR3, the DNA is TGCAGTGCTAGTCGGGCCATCACAGATACGCAGTATTTT. Protein product: CSASRAITDTQYF.

The CDR3 coding sequence is TGCAGTGCTAGAGATCTCGCGGTGGGAAGGGAAGATACGCAGTATTTT. It is translated as CSARDLAVGREDTQYF. The chain links TRBV20-1 to TRBJ2-3; the D is unclear. Trimming removed 0 bases at V and 5 bases at J, with 18 bases between. Germline V CDR1 and CDR2: DFQATT, SNEGSKA (reference sequence). The length of the CDR3 is 16 residues.